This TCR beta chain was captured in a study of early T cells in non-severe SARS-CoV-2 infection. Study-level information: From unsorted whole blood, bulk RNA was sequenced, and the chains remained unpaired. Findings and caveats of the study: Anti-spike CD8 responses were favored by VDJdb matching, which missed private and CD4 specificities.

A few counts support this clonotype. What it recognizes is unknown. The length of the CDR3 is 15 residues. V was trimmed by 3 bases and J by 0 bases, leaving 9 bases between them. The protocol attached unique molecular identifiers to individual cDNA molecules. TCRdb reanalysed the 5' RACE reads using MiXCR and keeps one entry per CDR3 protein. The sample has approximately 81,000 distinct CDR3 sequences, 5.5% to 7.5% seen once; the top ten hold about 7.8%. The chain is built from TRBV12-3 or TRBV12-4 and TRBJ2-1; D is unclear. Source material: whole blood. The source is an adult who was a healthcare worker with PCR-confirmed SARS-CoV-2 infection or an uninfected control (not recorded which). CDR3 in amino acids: CASSLLWASYNEQFF. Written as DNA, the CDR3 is TGTGCCAGCAGTTTGTTGTGGGCCTCCTACAATGAGCAGTTCTTC.